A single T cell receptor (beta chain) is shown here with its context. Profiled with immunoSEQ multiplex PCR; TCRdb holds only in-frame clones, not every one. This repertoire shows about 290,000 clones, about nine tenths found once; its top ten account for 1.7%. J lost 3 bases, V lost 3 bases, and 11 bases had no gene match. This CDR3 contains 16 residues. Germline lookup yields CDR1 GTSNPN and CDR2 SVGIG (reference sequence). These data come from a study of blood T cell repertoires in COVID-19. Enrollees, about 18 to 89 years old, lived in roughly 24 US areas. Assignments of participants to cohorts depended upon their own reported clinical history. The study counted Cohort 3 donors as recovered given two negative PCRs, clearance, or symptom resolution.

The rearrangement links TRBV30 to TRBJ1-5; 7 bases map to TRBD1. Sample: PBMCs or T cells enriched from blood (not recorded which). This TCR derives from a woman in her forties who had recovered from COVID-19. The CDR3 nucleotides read TGTGCCTGGAGCGAAAAGACCGGGACAGTCAATCAGCCCCAGCATTTT. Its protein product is CAWSEKTGTVNQPQHF.